This TCR beta chain was recorded in a study of cytomegalovirus exposure and HLA in healthy donors. General study findings and limits: Accurate predictions that matched the HLA-A and HLA-B alleles of most subjects were reportedly made from TCR beta sequences.

Remarks on this clone: What it binds is not known.

The PCR ran on 60 Vbeta and 13 Jbeta primers. Sequencing was performed with immunoSEQ multiplex PCR; in TCRdb, only in-frame clones are kept and a portion is missing. In the table there are 100,000 to 150,000 clones, around three quarters of which are singletons. The receptor was isolated from a woman aged 45-60 years in good health and CMV-seronegative. Sequences were obtained from PBMCs.

CDR3 nucleotides: TGTGCCAGCAGCTTGAGGGACAGCGGACTCTATGGCTACACCTTC. It codes for CASSLRDSGLYGYTF. The chain combines TRBV5-5 with TRBJ1-2, with TRBD1 matching 7 bases. Germline values: CDR1 SGHKS, CDR2 YYEKEE (reference sequence). V shed 1 base and J 4 bases; nucleotides not matched to a gene: 7. CDR3 length: 15 amino acids.